The T cell receptor (beta chain) under discussion was sequenced for a study of blood T cell repertoires in COVID-19. Looking at the study overall: Sample material is recorded as cDNA or gDNA derived from T cells, B-cell-depleted T cells, or PBMCs.

Generated by immunoSEQ multiplex PCR, the TCRdb table keeps only in-frame clones and is missing some. This sample has about 53,000 clones, with about three quarters found just once. V lost 0 bases to trimming and J lost 6 bases, with 12 bases between them. Germline V gives CDR1 SGHNT, CDR2 YENEEA. The CDR3 covers 15 residues. The sample was peripheral blood. This sequence was found in a man aged 65-85 years with active or convalescent COVID-19. The chain combines TRBV11-3 with TRBJ2-1; D is ambiguous. Written as DNA, the CDR3 is TGTGCCAGCAGCTTAGATCTGACTCGCGGCAATGAGCAGTTCTTC. Its protein is CASSLDLTRGNEQFF.